The T cell receptor (beta chain) described here comes from a study of shared clonotypes between healthy human individuals. About the research overall: CD4 naive cells filled three plates per donor, CD4 memory three, CD8 naive two and CD8 memory one. Study-level results: Non-shared clonotypes displayed generation probabilities falling below those of clonotypes present in all four donors. Of the naive CD4 clonotypes, around 5.2% were shared across a handful of donors. Estimated clonotype richness was generally higher in naive than memory subsets.

With regard to this clone: The antigen is unknown.

Using immunoSEQ multiplex PCR, the repertoire was profiled, and TCRdb retains in-frame clones only, with some absent. The table includes some 300,000 clones, around 67% detected once. The CDR3 contains 11 residues. The sequence was obtained from a man aged 25-45 years in good health. V is TRBV21-1 and J is TRBJ1-2. TRBV21-1 is marked as a pseudogene. Source material: memory CD4+ T cells sorted from blood. Subset given: CD45RA-negative fraction. Here the CDR3 reads CASRVSHGYTF. CDR3 coding DNA: TGTGCCAGCAGAGTCTCGCATGGCTACACCTTC.